This TCR beta chain was found in a study of prognosis after radiotherapy for stage I lung cancer. On the study more broadly: From early 2018 through January 2019, patients with stage I non-small cell lung cancer were enrolled.

This clonotype was observed many times. Two rounds of multiplex PCR amplified TCR beta CDR3 from genomic DNA. Primers specific to each TRBV and TRBJ gene drove first-round PCR. TCRdb reprocessed the multiplex PCR reads via MiXCR and lists one record per CDR3 protein. The sample yields about 17,000 distinct CDR3 sequences, about 18% seen once. Trimming took off 5 bases at V and 2 bases at J, with 10 bases between the two ends. The germline V gene encodes CDR1 WSHSY and CDR2 SAAADI. CDR3 size: 14 residues. V is TRBV10-2 and J is TRBJ2-1; D is ambiguous. This TCR came from a donor aged 50 or older with non-small cell lung cancer. The material sequenced was PBMCs, taken before or after stereotactic body radiation therapy (not recorded which). CDR3 residues: CASSRPPTYNEQFF. The CDR3 nucleotides are TGCGCCAGCAGTCGTCCCCCCACCTACAATGAGCAGTTCTTC.